This T cell receptor beta chain stems from a study of control samples from healthy donors and cancer patients. This CDR3 region has 18 residues. Some clones are missing from TCRdb's copy, which holds only in-frame ones; the method was immunoSEQ multiplex PCR. This sample has around 72,000 clones, with 84% found just once. Sequences were obtained from blood. The source of this sequence is a man aged 45 to 65 in good health. This chain links TRBV21-1 with TRBJ2-4; the listed D gene, TRBD1, was not tested against the DNA. TRBV21-1 is assigned pseudogene status. The CDR3 region is CASSKLRSRQGSKNIQYF. In nucleotides, the CDR3 is TGTGCCAGCAGCAAATTAAGGTCCAGGCAGGGAAGCAAAAACATTCAGTACTTC.